Sequencing of this TCR beta chain was carried out in a study of blood T cell repertoires in COVID-19. Across the whole study: Material from acute and convalescent COVID-19 was sourced from the United States, Italy and Spain.

Germline V gene data show CDR1 as MDHEN and CDR2 as SYDVKM. V lost 5 bases and J lost 8; bases outside the gene matches: 8. The CDR3 contains 15 residues. This table comes from immunoSEQ multiplex PCR, and its TCRdb copy is limited to in-frame clones, with some not included. The sample lists about 130,000 clones; about 92% were seen once. The rearrangement uses TRBV28 and TRBJ1-4; the match to TRBD1 covers 10 bases. The sample comprised peripheral blood. This receptor was taken from a man aged 60 to 69 with COVID-19, enrolled during active disease. CDR3 loop: CASSPPGQGREKLFF. For the CDR3, the DNA is TGTGCCAGCAGTCCACCGGGACAGGGGAGAGAAAAACTGTTTTTT.